The source of this TCR beta chain is a study of OX40 agonist ivuxolimab in advanced cancers. On the study more broadly: Patients took ivuxolimab, an agonistic anti-OX40 (CD134) antibody.

Method: immunoSEQ multiplex PCR; TCRdb's copy keeps in-frame clones and lacks some. Of fewer than 65,000 clones in the sample, around nine tenths are singletons; the top ten hold about 1.1%. Remarks on this clone: What it binds is unknown.

Findings and caveats of the study: Expanded peripheral T cell antigen specificity was not determined. In the 0.1-3.0 mg/kg groups, partial responders showed among the lowest expansion.

Germline values: CDR1 SGHAT, CDR2 FQNNGV. V trimming: 2 bases; J trimming: 7 bases; junction bases outside the gene matches: 12. This CDR3 has 16 residues. Patients were excluded for autoimmune disease history or systemic immunosuppression. This chain connects TRBV11-2 to TRBJ2-5; TRBD1 aligns across 8 bases. The receptor was derived from an adult with an advanced solid tumor such as melanoma, head and neck, liver or kidney cancer. Sequenced material: CD4+ or CD8+ T cells sorted from blood, taken in a trial of the OX40 agonist ivuxolimab. The CDR3 is CASSLTPGQGAGTQYF. CDR3 DNA sequence: TGTGCCAGCAGCTTAACGCCAGGACAGGGTGCGGGGACCCAGTACTTC.